This entry features one T cell receptor beta chain sequence. Produced via immunoSEQ multiplex PCR; TCRdb's table is partial and in-frame only. The profile shows roughly 68,000 clones, approximately 89% of them singletons. The data are from a study of technical replicates of blood from several donors. CDR1 is MNHEY, CDR2 SVGAGI, per germline. The CDR3 runs 15 residues. With 8 bases clipped from V and 6 bases from J, the junction kept 11 bases outside the gene matches. The V call is TRBV6-5, the J call TRBJ1-1; 11 bases are a match to TRBD1. Sequenced input: PBMCs. This sequence originates from a human donor in good health. Some clones in this sample may be carry-over from other donors' samples. As DNA, the CDR3 is TGTGCCAGCCGGACAGGGGGCGTGTTGCGCCCTGAAGCTTTCTTT. Its protein product is CASRTGGVLRPEAFF.